The rows below give T cell receptor beta chains drawn from one sample of a study of CD8+ T cells in alopecia areata. The table came from immunoSEQ multiplex PCR; TCRdb's copy has only in-frame clones and leaves some out. Here the sample spans roughly 130,000 clones, roughly 54% being singletons. The material was CD4+ T cells sorted from blood, obtained at week 0. These receptors were collected from a human donor with alopecia areata. Both conserved end residues are trimmed from each CDR3. A D gene is named only where the DNA matches it firmly. The size entry is marked missing in some rows and otherwise reads once, few, many or a size class.

TRBD1	.	TRBV7-2	TRBJ2-7	ASSPRQGTYEQY
.	.	TRBV4-3	TRBJ1-1	ASSQVRSTEAF
.	few	TRBV20-1	TRBJ1-4	SARAEKLF
.	.	TRBV29-1	TRBJ1-5	SVGPGANQPQH
.	.	TRBV4-2	TRBJ1-1	ASSQEGHMNTEAF
TRBD2	.	TRBV9	TRBJ2-1	ASSRHAAGVWDNEQF
.	.	TRBV5-1	TRBJ2-1	ASSPGTGLVAEQF
.	.	TRBV4-3	TRBJ1-2	ASSQVGVPRVGGYT
TRBD1	few	TRBV28	TRBJ1-2	ASGEGTVYGYT
.	.	TRBV7-2	TRBJ2-1	ASSFDTSSYNEQF
.	few	TRBV5-6	TRBJ2-1	ASSLVRDNEQF
TRBD2	.	TRBV5-1	TRBJ2-7	ASSLNLGTSGYEQY
TRBD1	.	TRBV18	TRBJ1-2	ASSPSRGQWGRNYGYT
TRBD2	.	TRBV18	TRBJ2-3	ASSPRTSGADTQY
.	.	TRBV29-1	TRBJ1-4	SVSRKLF
TRBD1	few	TRBV18	TRBJ2-7	ASSRDRSYEQY